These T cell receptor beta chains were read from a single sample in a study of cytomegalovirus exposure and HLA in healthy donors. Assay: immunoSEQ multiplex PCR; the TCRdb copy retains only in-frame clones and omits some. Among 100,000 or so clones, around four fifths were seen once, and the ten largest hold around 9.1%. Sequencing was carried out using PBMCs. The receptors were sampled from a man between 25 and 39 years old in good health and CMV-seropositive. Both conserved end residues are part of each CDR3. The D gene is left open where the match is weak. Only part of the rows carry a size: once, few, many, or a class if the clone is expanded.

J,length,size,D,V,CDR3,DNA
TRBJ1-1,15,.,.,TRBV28,CASSPPWGQNTEAFF,TGTGCCAGCAGTCCACCTTGGGGACAAAACACTGAAGCTTTCTTT
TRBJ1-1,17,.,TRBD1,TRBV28,CASSSGDRGFRRTEAFF,TGTGCCAGCAGTTCCGGGGACAGGGGTTTTCGACGCACTGAAGCTTTCTTT
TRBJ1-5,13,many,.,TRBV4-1,CASSQDINQPQHF,TGCGCCAGCAGCCAAGATATCAATCAGCCCCAGCATTTT
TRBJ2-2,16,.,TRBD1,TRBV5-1,CASSLAPGGDTGELFF,TGCGCCAGCAGCTTGGCCCCAGGGGGAGACACCGGGGAGCTGTTTTTT
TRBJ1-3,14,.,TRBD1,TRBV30,CALRRTGAGNTIYF,TGTGCCTTACGGCGGACAGGGGCTGGAAACACCATATATTTT
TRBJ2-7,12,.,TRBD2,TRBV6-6,CASLAGGAEQYF,TGTGCCAGCCTGGCGGGGGGGGCCGAGCAGTACTTC
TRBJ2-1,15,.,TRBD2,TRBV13,CASSLGLADYNEQFF,TGTGCCAGCAGCTTAGGCCTAGCGGACTACAATGAGCAGTTCTTC
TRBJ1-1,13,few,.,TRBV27,CASSLKPHLEAFF,TGTGCCAGCAGTTTAAAGCCCCACCTCGAAGCTTTCTTT
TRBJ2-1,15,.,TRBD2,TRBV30,CAWTPGASGGGEQFF,TGTGCCTGGACCCCTGGGGCTAGCGGGGGCGGGGAGCAGTTCTTC
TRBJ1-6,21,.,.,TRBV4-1,CASSQVLGRTGVHSYNSPLHF,TGCGCCAGCAGCCAAGTGCTTGGCCGCACCGGGGTCCACTCCTATAATTCACCCCTCCACTTT
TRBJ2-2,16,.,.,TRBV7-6,CASSLSSDSNTGELFF,TGTGCCAGCAGCTTATCCTCAGACTCGAACACCGGGGAGCTGTTTTTT
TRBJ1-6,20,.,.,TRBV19,CASKPTPRGWVAGFGSPLHF,TGTGCCAGTAAACCCACCCCCAGGGGTTGGGTAGCGGGCTTCGGTTCACCCCTCCACTTT
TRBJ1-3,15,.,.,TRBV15,CATSTRVDSGNTIYF,TGTGCCACCAGCACCAGGGTTGACTCTGGAAACACCATATATTTT
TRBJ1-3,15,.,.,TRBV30,CAWRKGLTSGNTIYF,TGTGCCTGGAGGAAGGGACTGACCTCTGGAAACACCATATATTTT
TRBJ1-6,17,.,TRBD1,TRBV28,CASSSIWRTGPNSPLHF,TGTGCCAGCAGTTCCATATGGCGGACAGGACCAAATTCACCCCTCCACTTT
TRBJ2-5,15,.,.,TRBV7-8,CASSPLRGVRETQYF,TGTGCCAGCAGCCCACTCAGGGGCGTAAGAGAGACCCAGTACTTC
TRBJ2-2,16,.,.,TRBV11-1,CASSLETGSFTGELFF,TGTGCCAGCAGCTTAGAAACAGGGTCCTTCACCGGGGAGCTGTTTTTT
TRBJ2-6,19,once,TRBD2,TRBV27,CASSLRTSGGNSGANVLTF,TGTGCCAGCAGTCTTCGGACTAGCGGGGGTAACTCTGGGGCCAACGTCCTGACTTTC
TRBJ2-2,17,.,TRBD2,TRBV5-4,CATQRGGAATNTGELFF,TGTGCCACCCAGCGGGGGGGGGCAGCGACTAACACCGGGGAGCTGTTTTTT
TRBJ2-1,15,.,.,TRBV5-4,CASSFTAGSLNEQFF,TGTGCCAGCAGCTTTACGGCAGGTAGTTTGAATGAGCAGTTCTTC
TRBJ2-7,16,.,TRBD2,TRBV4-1,CASSQGTSGANYEQYF,TGCGCCAGCAGCCAAGGGACTAGCGGGGCGAACTACGAGCAGTACTTC
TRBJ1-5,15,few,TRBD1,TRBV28,CASSSGQGGDQPQHF,TGTGCCAGCAGCTCGGGACAGGGTGGTGATCAGCCCCAGCATTTT
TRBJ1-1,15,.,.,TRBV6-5,CASSLLGRGYTEAFF,TGTGCCAGCAGTTTACTAGGCAGGGGATACACTGAAGCTTTCTTT
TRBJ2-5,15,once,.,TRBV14,CASSQFGGNRETQYF,TGTGCCAGCAGCCAATTTGGAGGGAATAGAGAGACCCAGTACTTC
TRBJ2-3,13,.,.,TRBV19,CASPMGFPDTQYF,TGTGCCAGTCCCATGGGCTTCCCAGATACGCAGTATTTT
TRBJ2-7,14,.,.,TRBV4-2,CASSQSRGGYEQYF,TGTGCCAGCAGCCAAAGTAGGGGGGGTTACGAGCAGTACTTC
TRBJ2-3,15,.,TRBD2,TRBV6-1,CASIVPGGAADTQYF,TGTGCCAGCATAGTTCCGGGGGGGGCGGCAGATACGCAGTATTTT
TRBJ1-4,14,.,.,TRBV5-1,CASSPAAENEKLFF,TGCGCCAGCAGCCCGGCGGCGGAAAATGAAAAACTGTTTTTT
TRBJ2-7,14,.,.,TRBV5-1,CASSLVDREDEQYF,TGCGCCAGCAGCTTGGTCGATAGGGAGGACGAGCAGTACTTC
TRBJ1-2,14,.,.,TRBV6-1,CASSSEGRSWGYTF,TGTGCCAGCAGCAGCGAGGGTCGGAGTTGGGGCTACACCTTC
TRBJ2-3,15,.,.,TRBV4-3,CASSQDWTTTDTQYF,TGCGCCAGCAGCCAAGATTGGACTACGACAGATACGCAGTATTTT
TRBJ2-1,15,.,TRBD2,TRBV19,CASSMTSGGAREQFF,TGTGCCAGTAGTATGACTAGCGGGGGGGCCCGGGAGCAGTTCTTC
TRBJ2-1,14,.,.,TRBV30,CAWSYGGRGDEQFF,TGTGCCTGGAGTTATGGGGGCCGAGGGGATGAGCAGTTCTTC
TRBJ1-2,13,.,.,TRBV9,CASSVDQGSGYTF,TGTGCCAGCAGCGTAGACCAGGGTAGTGGCTACACCTTC
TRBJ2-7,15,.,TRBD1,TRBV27,CASSLSGKGAIEQYF,TGTGCCAGCAGTTTATCTGGGAAGGGGGCGATCGAGCAGTACTTC
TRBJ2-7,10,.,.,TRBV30,CAWGEAEQYF,TGTGCCTGGGGGGAGGCCGAGCAGTACTTC
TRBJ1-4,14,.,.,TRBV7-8,CASSLGAPVEKLFF,TGTGCCAGCAGCTTAGGTGCCCCAGTTGAAAAACTGTTTTTT
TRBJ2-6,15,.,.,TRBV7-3,CASSPQLSGANVLTF,TGTGCCAGCAGCCCGCAACTCTCTGGGGCCAACGTCCTGACTTTC
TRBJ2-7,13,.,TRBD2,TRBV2,CATESLAGAEQYF,TGTGCCACCGAAAGCCTAGCGGGTGCCGAGCAGTACTTC